This T cell receptor beta chain appears in the sequencing data of a study of T cells after yellow fever vaccination. Turning to this clonotype: The antigen is undetermined.

Study-wide findings and caveats: Any FACS-sorted repertoire could hold abundant clonotypes that contaminate it from the bulk population. Re-detected after boosting: most primary clones, about 95% of CD4 and about 89% of CD8.

The 5'RACE template-switching step produced TCR cDNA and added a universal primer site and UMIs. TCRdb called the 5' RACE reads again in MiXCR, with one record for every CDR3 protein. The sample holds 250,000 to 300,000 distinct CDR3 sequences, roughly 5.6% seen once. This CDR3 spans 16 amino acids. Germline V lookup: CDR1 SGHTA, CDR2 FQGNSA. V dropped 5 bases and J dropped 8; count of bases not matched to a gene: 6. This chain joins TRBV7-2 and TRBJ2-1, with 16 bases that match TRBD2. The material sequenced was CD4+ T cells sorted from PBMCs, taken on the day of the yellow fever booster vaccination. The TCR originated in a man younger than 35 who received the YFV17D yellow fever vaccine. In DNA, the CDR3 is TGTGCCAGCAGCCGGGGACTAGCGGGGGGGCAGTATGAGCAGTTCTTC. Its translation: CASSRGLAGGQYEQFF.